This T cell receptor beta chain is drawn from a study of technical replicates of blood from a handful of donors. The germline gives CDR1 MGHRA, CDR2 YSYEKL. With 1 base clipped from V and 7 bases from J, the junction kept 9 bases outside the gene matches. This CDR3 spans 19 amino acids. Using immunoSEQ multiplex PCR, the repertoire was profiled, and TCRdb retains in-frame clones only, with some absent. The data contain approximately 80,000 clones, 95% to 98% of them seen just once; the ten biggest clones take up around 0.15%. The origin of this receptor is a human donor in good health. Sequencing input: T cells isolated from PBMCs. V gene TRBV4-1 combines with J gene TRBJ2-2; 16 bases line up with TRBD2. CDR3 bases: TGCGCCAGCAGCCAAGGGGGACTAGCGGGAGGGCCGGTTGGCGGGGAGCTGTTTTTT. It codes for CASSQGGLAGGPVGGELFF.